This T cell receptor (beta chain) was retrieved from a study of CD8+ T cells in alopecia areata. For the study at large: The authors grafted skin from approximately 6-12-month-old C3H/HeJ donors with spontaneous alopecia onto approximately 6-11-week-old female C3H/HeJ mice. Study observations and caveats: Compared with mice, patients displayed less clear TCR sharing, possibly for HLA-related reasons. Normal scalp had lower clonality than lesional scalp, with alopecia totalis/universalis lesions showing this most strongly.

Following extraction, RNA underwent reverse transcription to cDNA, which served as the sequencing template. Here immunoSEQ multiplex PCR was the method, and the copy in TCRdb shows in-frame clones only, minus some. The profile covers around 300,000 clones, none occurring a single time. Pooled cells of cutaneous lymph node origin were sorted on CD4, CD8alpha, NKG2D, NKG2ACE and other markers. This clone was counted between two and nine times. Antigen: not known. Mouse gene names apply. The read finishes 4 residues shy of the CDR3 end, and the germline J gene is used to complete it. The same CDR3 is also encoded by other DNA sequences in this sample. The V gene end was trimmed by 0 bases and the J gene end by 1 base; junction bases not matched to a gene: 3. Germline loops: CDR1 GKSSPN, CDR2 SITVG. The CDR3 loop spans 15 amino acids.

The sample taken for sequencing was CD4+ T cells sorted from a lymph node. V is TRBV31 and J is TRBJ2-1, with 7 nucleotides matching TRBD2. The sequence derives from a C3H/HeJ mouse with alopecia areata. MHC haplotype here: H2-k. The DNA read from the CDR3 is TGTGCCTGGAGTCTCGGCTGGGGGAACTATGCT. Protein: CAWSLGWGNYA. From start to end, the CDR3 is CAWSLGWGNYAEQFF. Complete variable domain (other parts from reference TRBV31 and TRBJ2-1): AQTIHQWPVAEIKAVGSPLSLGCTIKGKSSPNLYWYWQATGGTLQQLFYSITVGQVESVVQLNLSASRPKDDQFILSTEKLLLSHSGFYLCAWSLGWGNYAEQFFGPGTRLTVL.